This TCR beta chain derives from a study of identifying expanded T cells in peripheral blood. The CDR3 consists of 16 residues. The trim removed 3 bases at V and 6 bases at J, leaving 13 bases unmatched. Germline values: CDR1 SGHNT, CDR2 YYREEE (reference sequence). Measured with immunoSEQ multiplex PCR; TCRdb has only the in-frame clones, and not every one. The sample holds 95,000 to 150,000 clones; 84% are singletons and the top ten take 3.3%. The sequenced sample was blood. The sequence was collected from a person aged 18 to 75 in good health. The chain couples TRBV5-4 to TRBJ1-1, with 8 bases matching TRBD1. The CDR3 nucleotides read TGTGCCAGCAGCTCAGCGTACAGACAGGGGTCCTCTGAAGCTTTCTTT. It yields the protein CASSSAYRQGSSEAFF.